This T cell receptor (beta chain) was sequenced for a study of T cell responses to AZD1222 COVID-19 vaccine. Trimming pared 6 bases from V and 7 bases from J, leaving 12 bases between. The CDR3 loop spans 11 amino acids. CDR1 DFQATT and CDR2 SNEGSKA come from the germline V gene (reference sequence). In the case of this clone: Its target is not known.

Findings of the study overall: Among those given AZD1222, only five or six were seropositive at baseline. Per reports, nearly half of all spike-specific TCRs target regions that are unmutated in variants.

Sequencing was performed with immunoSEQ multiplex PCR; in TCRdb, only in-frame clones are kept and a portion is missing. Seen here are approximately 45,000 clones, about 91% observed once, and the top ten hold 20% to 25%. The sequence was collected from an adult who received the AZD1222 COVID-19 vaccine. The sequencing used peripheral blood, collected 28 days after the second AZD1222 dose. The V gene is TRBV20-1, the J gene TRBJ1-2; D gene unclear. CDR3 sequence: CSAPSASGYTF. The CDR3 bases are TGCAGTGCGCCGAGCGCTAGTGGCTACACCTTC.